Below, one T cell receptor (beta chain) is given with its context. Germline CDR1 is SGHTA and CDR2 is FQGNSA. The V and J ends lost 1 base and 3 bases respectively, with 12 bases between them. The CDR3 consists of 16 residues. These data come from a study of control samples from healthy donors and cancer patients. Profiled with immunoSEQ multiplex PCR; TCRdb holds only in-frame clones, not every one. Here the sample spans some 94,000 clones, approximately 90% being singletons. The rearrangement joins TRBV7-2 to TRBJ1-4; D uncertain. This clonotype was obtained from a woman aged 45-60 years in good health. The source material was blood. The CDR3 loop is CASSLGGARPNEKLFF. The CDR3 nucleotides are TGTGCCAGCAGCTTAGGAGGCGCCCGGCCTAATGAAAAACTGTTTTTT.